These 20 T cell receptor beta chains originate from one sample sequenced in a study of T cell changes during pregnancy in multiple sclerosis (dated by TCRdb to about 2019). Receptors were amplified or captured by the immunoSEQ multiplex PCR assay. Held by TCRdb, this immuneACCESS table contains in-frame sequences only and omits some clones. Under half of the omission traces to an unresolved V gene where checked; the cause of the rest is unknown. The sample table lists roughly 61,000 clones, roughly 90% of them with a count of one. The top ten constitute approximately 3% of the sample. Sequences were derived from peripheral blood, sampled in the first trimester of pregnancy. The receptors were gathered from a female donor in good health, enrolled as a control in a pregnancy study.

This clone showed up just once. This CDR3 is CASSSDRGGEAFF. The CDR3 nucleotides read TGTGCCAGCAGCTCCGACAGGGGCGGTGAAGCTTTCTTT. The genes are TRBV7-8 and TRBJ1-1; TRBD1 matches 8 bases. After removal of 4 bases from V and 7 bases from J, the junction contained 5 bases not matched to a gene. CDR3 length equals 13 residues. In germline, CDR1 is SGHVS, CDR2 FQNEAQ.

The genes are TRBV11-2 and TRBJ1-2; D is possibly TRBD1 (6 bases). Germline V gives CDR1 SGHAT, CDR2 FQNNGV. Trimming left V 4 bases short and J 3 bases short, with 9 bases between. The CDR3 consists of 13 residues. CDR3 DNA: TGTGCCAGCAGCTCAGGACAGCACTATGGCTACACCTTC. It is translated as CASSSGQHYGYTF.

This clone has just a few counts. This chain uses TRBV19 with TRBJ1-3, with D possibly TRBD1 on 5 matching bases. Germline-derived CDR1 and CDR2 are LNHDA and SQIVND (reference sequence). V shed 6 bases and J shed 0 bases, with 9 bases lying between them. The CDR3 has 14 amino acids. CDR3 in DNA: TGTGCCAGTAGAGACAGAAGCTCTGGAAACACCATATATTTT. This codes for CASRDRSSGNTIYF.

The chain is built from TRBV28 and TRBJ1-5; TRBD1 matches 10 bases. CDR3 length: 15 amino acids. The V gene end was trimmed by 3 bases and the J gene end by 6 bases; junction bases not matched to a gene: 5. Germline V gene lookup returns CDR1 MDHEN and CDR2 SYDVKM. In nucleotides, the CDR3 is TGTGCCAGCAGTTTTGTGACAGGGGGCGGTCAGCCCCAGCATTTT. Amino acids: CASSFVTGGGQPQHF. The full variable domain, in which reference TRBV28 and TRBJ1-5 provide the parts outside the CDR3, is DVKVTQSSRYLVKRTGEKVFLECVQDMDHENMFWYRQDPGLGLRLIYFSYDVKMKEKGDIPEGYSVSREKKERFSLILESASTNQTSMYLCASSFVTGGGQPQHFGDGTRLSIL.

The V and J genes are TRBV21-1 and TRBJ2-3; the listed D gene, TRBD2, was not tested against the DNA. TRBV21-1 is reported as a pseudogene. CDR3 length: 18 amino acids. This CDR3 reads CASSNGLAGEGGTDTQYF. The CDR3 nucleotides read TGTGCCAGCAGCAACGGACTAGCGGGAGAAGGAGGGACAGATACGCAGTATTTT.

In its sample, this clone was seen once. V and J are TRBV13 and TRBJ2-3; TRBD1 aligns across 8 bases. The germline gives CDR1 PRHDT, CDR2 FYEKMQ (reference sequence). The trim removed 5 bases at V and 0 bases at J, leaving 10 bases unmatched. This CDR3 has 17 amino acids. The CDR3 DNA follows: TGTGCCAGCAGCATACGACAGGGGACTGTGAGCACAGATACGCAGTATTTT. Its protein is CASSIRQGTVSTDTQYF. Full variable domain (outside the CDR3, taken from reference TRBV13 and TRBJ2-3): AAGVIQSPRHLIKEKRETATLKCYPIPRHDTVYWYQQGPGQDPQFLISFYEKMQSDKGSIPDRFSAQQFSDYHSELNMSSLELGDSALYFCASSIRQGTVSTDTQYFGPGTRLTVL.

V gene TRBV10-3 combines with J gene TRBJ2-2; D is possibly TRBD2 (5 bases). CDR1 and CDR2 (germline): ENHRY, SYGVKD. The CDR3 has 14 amino acids. Trimming removed 7 bases from V and 0 bases from J, with 9 bases in between. CDR3 sequence (DNA): TGTGCCATCAAGGAGGAGACGAACACCGGGGAGCTGTTTTTT. It encodes CAIKEETNTGELFF.

This chain joins TRBV12-5 and TRBJ2-3; a possible D gene is TRBD1 (5 bases). CDR3 length: 14 residues. The germline gives CDR1 LGHNT, CDR2 FRNRAP. V lost 5 bases and J lost 3, with 12 bases in between. The CDR3 coding sequence is TGTGCTAGTGGTGTTCAGGGTGGGACAGATACGCAGTATTTT. Amino acid sequence: CASGVQGGTDTQYF.

The chain employs TRBV18 and TRBJ2-2; D ambiguous. Germline lookup yields CDR1 KGHSH and CDR2 LQKENI. Trimming left V 6 bases short and J 7 bases short, with 15 bases between. This CDR3 region has 14 residues. The CDR3 is CASSQALDGGELFF. In nucleotides, the CDR3 is TGTGCCAGCTCTCAAGCTCTAGATGGCGGGGAGCTGTTTTTT.

The genes are TRBV5-1 and TRBJ2-3; D gene ambiguous. V dropped 0 bases and J dropped 0 bases, with 8 bases sitting between them. The CDR3 loop spans 15 amino acids. Germline V gives CDR1 SGHRS, CDR2 YFSETQ. The CDR3 nucleotides are TGCGCCAGCAGCTTGGACCCAACTAGCACAGATACGCAGTATTTT. It codes for CASSLDPTSTDTQYF.

The rearrangement joins TRBV18 to TRBJ1-1, with a possible D match to TRBD1 (5 bases). V was cut by 4 bases and J by 7 bases, with 16 bases left in between. The CDR3 extends over 14 amino acids. Looked up from germline, CDR1 is KGHSH and CDR2 is LQKENI. The CDR3 nucleotides read TGTGCCAGCTCACAAAACGGCGGGGCCGTTGAAGCTTTCTTT. Protein product: CASSQNGGAVEAFF.

The chain joins TRBV5-1 to TRBJ2-1; 13 bases line up with TRBD2. V trimming: 0 bases; J trimming: 7 bases; junction bases outside the gene matches: 4. The germline gives CDR1 SGHRS, CDR2 YFSETQ. The CDR3 length is 16 residues. CDR3 sequence: CASSLAGTSGINEQFF. The CDR3, as DNA: TGCGCCAGCAGCTTGGCGGGGACTAGCGGGATAAATGAGCAGTTCTTC.

The rearrangement joins TRBV27 to TRBJ2-3; D is unresolved. The CDR3 consists of 14 residues. Trimming left V 2 bases short and J 0 bases short, with 6 bases between. Germline CDR1 and CDR2: MNHEY and SMNVEV (reference sequence). CDR3 region: CASSLGVSTDTQYF. As DNA, the CDR3 is TGTGCCAGCAGTTTAGGAGTAAGCACAGATACGCAGTATTTT.

The table lists this clone with a count of one. V usage is TRBV6-7 and J usage is TRBJ2-7; 7 bases match TRBD1. TRBV6-7 is given ORF status, its function remaining uncertain. V lost 0 bases to trimming and J lost 1 base; unmatched junction nucleotides: 15. The CDR3 is 19 residues long. CDR3 nucleotides: TGTGCCAGCAGTTACTCTCTCAGAGCCGGGACAGTCTTATCCTACGAGCAGTACTTC. It encodes CASSYSLRAGTVLSYEQYF.

This chain uses TRBV5-1 with TRBJ2-1; 8 nucleotides agree with TRBD2. This CDR3 is 15 amino acids long. V was pared by 0 bases and J by 10 bases, with 9 bases of the junction left unmatched. Germline loops: CDR1 SGHRS, CDR2 YFSETQ. CDR3 protein: CASSLVLAGSGEQFF. As DNA, the CDR3 is TGCGCCAGCAGCTTGGTGCTAGCGGGTTCCGGCGAGCAGTTCTTC.

The V and J genes are TRBV4-3 and TRBJ1-1, with a possible D match to TRBD1 (6 bases). There are 13 residues in the CDR3. Trimming removed 4 bases from V and 4 bases from J, with 10 bases in between. Germline CDR1 and CDR2: LGHNA and YSLEER. As DNA, the CDR3 is TGCGCCAGCAGCCTCCTAGGGGGCACTGAAGCTTTCTTT. Its protein product is CASSLLGGTEAFF.

The table lists this clone with a few counts. The chain couples TRBV7-9 to TRBJ2-1; 11 bases are a match to TRBD1. Germline assignment: CDR1 SEHNR and CDR2 FQNEAQ (reference sequence). The CDR3 consists of 16 residues. V dropped 5 bases and J dropped 6; count of bases not matched to a gene: 9. The CDR3 loop is CASSPRGTGGINEQFF. The CDR3 nucleotides read TGTGCCAGCAGCCCCCGGGGGACAGGGGGAATCAATGAGCAGTTCTTC.

The DNA of the CDR3 is TGTGCCAGCAGCTTTGATACGACTAGCACAGATACGCAGTATTTT. Translation: CASSFDTTSTDTQYF. The chain uses TRBV5-5 and TRBJ2-3, with D hard to call. CDR3 length equals 15 residues. In germline, CDR1 is SGHKS, CDR2 YYEKEE (reference sequence). With 2 bases removed from V and 0 bases from J, the gap between germline ends came to 10 bases.

V and J are TRBV2 and TRBJ1-4; D call uncertain. The CDR3 sequence is 14 residues long. Germline V gene lookup returns CDR1 SNHLY and CDR2 FYNNEI. With 5 bases removed from V and 0 bases from J, the gap between germline ends came to 7 bases. CDR3 loop: CASSRLATNEKLFF. The CDR3 nucleotides read TGTGCCAGCAGTAGACTGGCAACTAATGAAAAACTGTTTTTT.

This chain uses TRBV9 with TRBJ2-7; no clear D gene. Trimming cost V 5 bases and J 3 bases, with 15 bases left between them. Germline V CDR1 and CDR2: SGDLS, YYNGEE. The CDR3 runs to 14 residues. The CDR3: CASSVSPADYEQYF. The CDR3 DNA reads TGTGCCAGCAGTGTTAGCCCGGCAGACTACGAGCAGTACTTC.